These 4 T cell receptor beta chains originate from one sample sequenced in a study of blood T cell repertoires in COVID-19. The assay was immunoSEQ multiplex PCR, and TCRdb's table has in-frame clones only and misses some. The sample holds about 140,000 clones, roughly 84% seen once. Specimen: PBMCs or T cells enriched from blood (not recorded which). Every receptor here comes from a man in his 70s who had been exposed to COVID-19.

V and J are TRBV7-3 and TRBJ1-1; D possibly corresponds to TRBD1 (6 bases). The germline V gene encodes CDR1 SGHTA and CDR2 FQGTGA. Trimming removed 0 bases from V and 9 bases from J, with 17 bases in between. The length of the CDR3 is 15 residues. DNA for the CDR3: TGTGCCAGCAGCTTAACCCAAGGCCCCGGGACAAAAGCTTTCTTT. This sequence encodes CASSLTQGPGTKAFF.

This chain connects TRBV5-1 to TRBJ1-1; the D is unclear. V lost 5 bases and J 7 bases, leaving 21 bases between the germline ends. The V gene's germline CDR1 is SGHRS and CDR2 YFSETQ. The CDR3 covers 15 residues. The CDR3: CASRPEALKSGEAFF. The CDR3, as DNA: TGCGCCAGCAGACCGGAGGCCCTAAAGTCGGGTGAAGCTTTCTTT.

The genes are TRBV5-1 and TRBJ1-3; no reliable D call. CDR3 size: 15 residues. The germline V gene encodes CDR1 SGHRS and CDR2 YFSETQ. Trimming shortened V by 4 bases and J by 4 bases, and 15 bases separated the two germline ends. Here the CDR3 reads CASSEEGGGGNTIYF. DNA of the CDR3: TGCGCCAGCAGCGAGGAGGGAGGAGGAGGAAACACCATATATTTT.

The chain employs TRBV5-1 and TRBJ2-7; TRBD2 is a possible D gene (5 bases). The CDR3 has 14 residues. The V and J ends lost 2 bases and 6 bases respectively, with 15 bases between them. Germline values: CDR1 SGHRS, CDR2 YFSETQ. The CDR3 DNA follows: TGCGCCAGCAGCTTTCCGGACTCTCTTGCCGAGCAGTACTTC. It yields the protein CASSFPDSLAEQYF. Based on the CDR3 plus reference TRBV5-1 and TRBJ2-7, the full variable domain is KAGVTQTPRYLIKTRGQQVTLSCSPISGHRSVSWYQQTPGQGLQFLFEYFSETQRNKGNFPGRFSGRQFSNSRSEMNVSTLELGDSALYLCASSFPDSLAEQYFGPGTRLTVT.